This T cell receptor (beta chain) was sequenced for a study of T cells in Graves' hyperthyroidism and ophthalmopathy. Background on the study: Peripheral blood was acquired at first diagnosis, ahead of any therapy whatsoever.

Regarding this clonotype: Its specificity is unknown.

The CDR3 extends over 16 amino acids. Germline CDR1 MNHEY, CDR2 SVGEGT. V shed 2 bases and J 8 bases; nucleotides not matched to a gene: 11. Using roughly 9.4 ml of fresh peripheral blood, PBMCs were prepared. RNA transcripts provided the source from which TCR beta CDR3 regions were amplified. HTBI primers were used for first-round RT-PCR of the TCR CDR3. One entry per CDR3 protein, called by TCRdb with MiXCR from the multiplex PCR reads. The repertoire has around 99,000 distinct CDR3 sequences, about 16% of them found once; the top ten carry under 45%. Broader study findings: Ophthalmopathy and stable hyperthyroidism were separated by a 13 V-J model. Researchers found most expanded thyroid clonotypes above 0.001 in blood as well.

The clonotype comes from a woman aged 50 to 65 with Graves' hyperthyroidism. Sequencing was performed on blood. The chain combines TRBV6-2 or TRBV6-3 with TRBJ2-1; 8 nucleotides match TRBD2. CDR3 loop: CASSYRTSRLYDEQFF. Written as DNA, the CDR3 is TGTGCCAGCAGTTACCGGACTAGCCGTTTATACGATGAGCAGTTCTTC.